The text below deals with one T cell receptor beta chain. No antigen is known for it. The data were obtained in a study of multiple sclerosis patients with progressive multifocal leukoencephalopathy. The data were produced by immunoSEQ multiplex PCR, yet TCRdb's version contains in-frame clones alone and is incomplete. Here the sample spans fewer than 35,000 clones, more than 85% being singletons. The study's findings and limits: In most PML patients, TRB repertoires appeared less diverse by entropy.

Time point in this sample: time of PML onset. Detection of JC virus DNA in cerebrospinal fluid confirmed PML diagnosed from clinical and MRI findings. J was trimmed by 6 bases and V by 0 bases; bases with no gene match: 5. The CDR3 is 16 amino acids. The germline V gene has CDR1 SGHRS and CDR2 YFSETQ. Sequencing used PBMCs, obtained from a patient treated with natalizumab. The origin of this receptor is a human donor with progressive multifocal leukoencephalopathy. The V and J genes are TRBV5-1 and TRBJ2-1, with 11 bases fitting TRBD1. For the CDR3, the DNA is TGCGCCAGCAGCTTGGGCCCCGGGACAGGGGGCAATGAGCAGTTCTTC. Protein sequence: CASSLGPGTGGNEQFF.